The T cell receptor beta chain described here comes from a study of cytomegalovirus exposure and HLA in healthy donors. General study points: Sequencing likely generated an artifact that appeared as a cluster of highly shared sequence variants. Later on, an analysis tied approximately 17,000 TCR beta sequences to HLA alleles at 0.05 false discovery rate.

Comment on this clone: What it binds is unknown.

V shed 1 base and J shed 2 bases, with 6 bases lying between them. The germline gives CDR1 SGHDT, CDR2 YYEEEE. CDR3 size: 13 residues. A multiplex PCR was run with 60 Vbeta primers and 13 Jbeta primers. The repertoire was sequenced with immunoSEQ multiplex PCR; TCRdb's copy has only in-frame clones and lacks some. Of about 51,000 clones detected, 81% appear once; the ten largest clones hold 2% to 3%. The sequencing sample was made of PBMCs. V usage is TRBV5-6 and J usage is TRBJ1-1; D remains ambiguous. The sequence derives from a boy younger than 18 in good health and CMV-seropositive. The CDR3: CASSLTSNTEAFF. In nucleotides, the CDR3 is TGTGCCAGCAGCTTGACATCTAACACTGAAGCTTTCTTT.